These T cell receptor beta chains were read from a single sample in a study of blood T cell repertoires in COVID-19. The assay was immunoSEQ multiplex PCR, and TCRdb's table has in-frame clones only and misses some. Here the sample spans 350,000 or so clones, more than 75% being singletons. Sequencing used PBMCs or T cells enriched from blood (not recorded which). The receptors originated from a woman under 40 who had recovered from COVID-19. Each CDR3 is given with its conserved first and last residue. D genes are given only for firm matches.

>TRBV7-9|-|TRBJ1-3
TGTGCCAGCACTGGCGGAAACACCATATATTTT
CASTGGNTIYF
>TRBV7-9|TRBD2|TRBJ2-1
TGTGCCAGCAGCTTAGTAGCGGGGAGGCACAATGAGCAGTTCTTC
CASSLVAGRHNEQFF
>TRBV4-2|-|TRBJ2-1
TGTGCCAGCAGCCAAGATCTGGCGGGGTTCAATGATTATGTGCAGTTCTTC
CASSQDLAGFNDYVQFF
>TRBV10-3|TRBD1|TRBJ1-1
TGTGCCATCAGTGAGAGGGGGCCGGGGAACACTGAAGCTTTCTTT
CAISERGPGNTEAFF
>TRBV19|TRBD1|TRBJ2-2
TGTGCCAGTAGTACAGACAGGGCCGGGGAGCTGTTTTTT
CASSTDRAGELFF
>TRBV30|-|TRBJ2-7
TGTGCCTGGAACGCGGGGCAGACCTACGAGCAGTACTTC
CAWNAGQTYEQYF
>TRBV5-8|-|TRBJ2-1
TGTGCCAGCAGCTTGGGGAACGTCCGGGTCTCCGATGAGCAGTTCTTC
CASSLGNVRVSDEQFF
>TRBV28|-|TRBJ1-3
TGTGCCACGGGGGGTGCAGGACTCAGCTCTGGAAACACCATATATTTT
CATGGAGLSSGNTIYF
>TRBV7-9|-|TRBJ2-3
TGTGCCAGCAGCTCCCGCCCCCAGGGTCCTAGCACAGATACGCAGTATTTT
CASSSRPQGPSTDTQYF
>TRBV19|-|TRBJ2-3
TGTGCCAGTAGAACTACAGGGCCAGATACGCAGTATTTT
CASRTTGPDTQYF
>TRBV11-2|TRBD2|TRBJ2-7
TGTGCCAGCAGCTTAGTGGGTAGCGGGGTGCTTCCTACGCAGCAGTACTTC
CASSLVGSGVLPTQQYF
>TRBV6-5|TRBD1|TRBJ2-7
TGTGCCATCTCAAGGGGGCTCAGCTACGAGCAGTACTTC
CAISRGLSYEQYF